Below are 5 T cell receptor beta chains sequenced from a single sample in a study of T-cell memory formation after mild COVID-19. TCRdb fed the 5' RACE reads into MiXCR, producing one record per CDR3 protein. Here the sample spans approximately 400,000 distinct CDR3 sequences, around 17% being singletons. Sequenced: PBMCs or a T cell subset sorted from them (not recorded which). The receptor set was obtained from a man aged 18 to 29 who had mild COVID-19 (a few samples of this study predate the infection). Cell type and time point are not known.

The CDR3 loop is CSAWQVATNEKLFF. The CDR3 nucleotides are TGCAGTGCATGGCAGGTGGCGACTAATGAAAAACTGTTTTTT. The chain employs TRBV20-1 and TRBJ1-4; D call uncertain. The CDR3 runs 14 residues. Trimming left V 6 bases short and J 2 bases short, with 13 bases between. Per the germline V gene, CDR1 is DFQATT and CDR2 is SNEGSKA (reference sequence).

This clonotype was counted only a few times. The chain combines TRBV12-3 or TRBV12-4 with TRBJ2-5; 8 bases agree with TRBD2. Trimming took 6 bases from V and 1 from J; bases not matched to a gene: 7. The CDR3 contains 15 residues. Here the CDR3 DNA reads TGTGCCAGCAGAGGGCGGGGGGCTGGCCAAGAGACCCAGTACTTC. Encoded protein: CASRGRGAGQETQYF.

The chain has TRBV29-1 and TRBJ1-4; D gene ambiguous. V lost 5 bases, J lost 3 bases, and 10 bases lay in between. The CDR3 is 13 amino acids. Germline CDR1 is SQVTM and CDR2 is ANQGSEA. The CDR3 loop reads CSVTRAPNEKLFF. In DNA, the CDR3 is TGCAGCGTTACAAGGGCCCCTAATGAAAAACTGTTTTTT.

The V gene is TRBV7-2, the J gene TRBJ1-5; TRBD1 might be the D (5 bases). The CDR3 spans 14 residues. Germline V CDR1 and CDR2: SGHTA, FQGNSA. Trimming removed 4 bases from V and 9 bases from J, with 16 bases in between. CDR3 sequence reads: CASSSLGPGGPQHF. CDR3 in DNA: TGTGCCAGCAGCTCCCTGGGGCCCGGGGGGCCCCAGCATTTT.

The genes are TRBV20-1 and TRBJ1-5, with TRBD1 matching over 7 bases. CDR1 DFQATT and CDR2 SNEGSKA come from the germline V gene (reference sequence). J gave up 5 bases and V 6 bases, and 7 bases lay outside the gene matches. CDR3 size: 13 residues. CDR3 sequence reads: CSASGQYDQPQHF. The CDR3 nucleotides are TGCAGTGCCTCGGGACAGTACGATCAGCCCCAGCATTTT.